The 25 T cell receptor beta chains in this list originate from one sample, sequenced in a study of OX40 agonist ivuxolimab in advanced cancers. Using immunoSEQ multiplex PCR, the repertoire was profiled, and TCRdb retains in-frame clones only, with some absent. The sample has 50,000 to 55,000 clones; over 75% are singletons. Sequenced here: CD4+ or CD8+ T cells sorted from blood, sampled in a trial of the OX40 agonist ivuxolimab. These receptors all come from an adult with an advanced solid tumor such as melanoma, head and neck, liver or kidney cancer.

The chain couples TRBV6-5 to TRBJ2-3; 8 positions match TRBD2. Germline trimming cut 4 bases from V and 2 bases from J; bases unmatched to any gene: 8. Germline lookup yields CDR1 MNHEY and CDR2 SVGAGI. This CDR3 contains 16 residues. The CDR3 protein is CASSSPRRGATDTQYF. The CDR3 region has the DNA TGTGCCAGCAGTTCCCCCCGGCGGGGGGCCACAGATACGCAGTATTTT.

V and J are TRBV19 and TRBJ1-2, with D hard to call. Germline V gene sequence: CDR1 LNHDA, CDR2 SQIVND (reference sequence). Trimming pared 4 bases from V and 3 bases from J, leaving 3 bases between. The CDR3 covers 11 residues. The chain's CDR3 is CASSTDYGYTF. The CDR3 coding sequence is TGTGCCAGTAGTACCGACTATGGCTACACCTTC. Variable domain in full (rest from reference TRBV19 and TRBJ1-2): DGGITQSPKYLFRKEGQNVTLSCEQNLNHDAMYWYRQDPGQGLRLIYYSQIVNDFQKGDIAEGYSVSREKKESFPLTVTSAQKNPTAFYLCASSTDYGYTFGSGTRLTVV.

The chain has TRBV9 and TRBJ2-1; maybe TRBD1 (5 bases). Germline values: CDR1 SGDLS, CDR2 YYNGEE. V gave up 3 bases and J gave up 0 bases, with 16 bases separating them. This CDR3 has 17 residues. The CDR3: CASSGSLGQSSYNEQFF. The CDR3 DNA is TGTGCCAGCAGCGGTTCTTTGGGGCAGAGCTCCTACAATGAGCAGTTCTTC.

This clone was recorded only once. The chain is built from TRBV30 and TRBJ2-7; 9 bases fit TRBD1. The CDR3 length is 15 residues. Per germline, CDR1 GTSNPN and CDR2 SVGIG (reference sequence). The V and J ends lost 4 bases and 6 bases, in that order; junction bases with no gene match: 13. The CDR3 loop reads CAWTQGGTGLREQYF. DNA for the CDR3: TGTGCCTGGACCCAAGGCGGGACAGGGCTCCGCGAGCAGTACTTC.

The chain links TRBV14 to TRBJ1-2; 9 bases are shared with TRBD1. This CDR3 region has 15 residues. CDR1 is SGHDN, CDR2 FVKESK, per germline. V was clipped by 4 bases and J by 1 base; unmatched bases: 4. The CDR3 DNA reads TGTGCCAGCAGCCGCGGGACAGGGATTAACTATGGCTACACCTTC. This codes for CASSRGTGINYGYTF.

The rearrangement links TRBV27 to TRBJ1-1; TRBD1 might be the D (6 bases). The V end lost 5 bases, the J end lost 0 bases, and 10 bases lay between the germline ends. Germline V gene data show CDR1 as MNHEY and CDR2 as SMNVEV (reference sequence). The CDR3 consists of 14 residues. The CDR3 region is CASSLHRVNTEAFF. The CDR3 bases are TGTGCCAGCAGTCTACACAGGGTGAACACTGAAGCTTTCTTT.

The V and J genes are TRBV28 and TRBJ2-7; 10 nucleotides line up with TRBD1. The CDR3 loop spans 16 amino acids. The V segment lost 2 bases and the J segment 7 bases; nucleotides outside the gene matches: 11. In germline, CDR1 is MDHEN, CDR2 SYDVKM. In nucleotides, the CDR3 is TGTGCCAGCAGTTTACATTCCGGGACAGGGGAATGGGAGCAGTACTTC. This codes for CASSLHSGTGEWEQYF.

This clone appeared a few times. This sequence joins TRBV11-2 and TRBJ1-5; D is unclear. Germline assignment: CDR1 SGHAT and CDR2 FQNNGV. The CDR3 runs 15 residues. V gave up 0 bases and J gave up 7 bases, with 13 bases separating them. CDR3 region: CASSLDSGKLQPQHF. CDR3 nucleotide sequence: TGTGCCAGCAGCTTAGATAGCGGAAAGTTACAGCCCCAGCATTTT.

On this clone itself: Germline is not matched at one junction end, which may reflect a read error. The chain combines TRBV12-5 with TRBJ2-5; D unresolved. This CDR3 is built from 12 residues. The germline CDR1 and CDR2 sequences are LGHNT and FRNRAP. The CDR3 protein is CASGLVTETQHF. In DNA, the CDR3 is TGTGCTAGTGGTTTGGTAACGGAGACCCAGCACTTC.

The V gene is TRBV15, the J gene TRBJ2-1, with D perhaps being TRBD1 or TRBD2 (5 bases each). The germline V gene encodes CDR1 LNHNV and CDR2 YYDKDF (reference sequence). The V and J ends lost 0 bases and 2 bases respectively, with 11 bases between them. The CDR3 consists of 16 residues. This chain's CDR3 is CATSRDRDLTYNEQFF. The CDR3 DNA follows: TGTGCCACCAGCAGAGACCGGGACCTCACCTACAATGAGCAGTTCTTC. Based on the CDR3 plus reference TRBV15 and TRBJ2-1, the full variable domain is DAMVIQNPRYQVTQFGKPVTLSCSQTLNHNVMYWYQQKSSQAPKLLFHYYDKDFNNEADTPDNFQSRRPNTSFCFLDIRSPGLGDTAMYLCATSRDRDLTYNEQFFGPGTRLTVL.

This chain links TRBV7-2 with TRBJ1-1, with D hard to call. V was trimmed by 5 bases and J by 0 bases, leaving 7 bases between them. This CDR3 has 13 residues. The germline CDR1 and CDR2 sequences are SGHTA and FQGNSA. The CDR3 DNA reads TGTGCCAGCAGCCCCCGCGTGAACACTGAAGCTTTCTTT. It codes for CASSPRVNTEAFF.

This clone occurred a few times. The rearrangement joins TRBV2 to TRBJ1-2; TRBD1 is a possible D gene (5 bases). V shed 6 bases and J shed 5 bases, with 10 bases lying between them. The CDR3 is 12 residues long. The germline V gene encodes CDR1 SNHLY and CDR2 FYNNEI. This CDR3 is CASRQERYGYTF. In nucleotides, the CDR3 is TGTGCCAGCAGACAGGAGAGATATGGCTACACCTTC.

The chain employs TRBV6-1 and TRBJ1-5, with D possibly matching TRBD1 (6 bases). The CDR3 runs 15 residues. Trimming stripped 5 bases from V and 6 bases from J, with 17 bases between. CDR1 MNHNS and CDR2 SASEGT come from the germline V gene. DNA of the CDR3: TGTGCCAGCAGTATATGGGGGCAGGAAGGTCAGCCCCAGCATTTT. As protein: CASSIWGQEGQPQHF.

This clone was seen once. The V and J genes are TRBV29-1 and TRBJ1-2; no clear D. From germline, CDR1 is SQVTM and CDR2 ANQGSEA. V lost 4 bases, J lost 14 bases, and 17 bases lay in between. This CDR3 has 11 residues. This chain's CDR3 is CSVGTDRFITF. The CDR3, as DNA: TGCAGCGTTGGGACGGATCGGTTTATTACCTTC.

The CDR3 DNA reads as TGTGCCTGGACTGCAGCAACTAATGAAAAACTGTTTTTT. Amino acids: CAWTAATNEKLFF. The chain has TRBV30 and TRBJ1-4; no clear D. This CDR3 spans 13 amino acids. V lost 4 bases and J 0 bases, leaving 6 bases between the germline ends. CDR1 and CDR2 (germline): GTSNPN, SVGIG (reference sequence).

The chain joins TRBV5-4 to TRBJ2-1, with D hard to call. The V end lost 4 bases, the J end lost 0 bases, and 11 bases lay between the germline ends. Germline V gene data show CDR1 as SGHNT and CDR2 as YYREEE (reference sequence). There are 15 residues in the CDR3. As DNA, the CDR3 is TGTGCCAGCAGCCGAGACCAGAGCTCCTACAATGAGCAGTTCTTC. Amino acid sequence: CASSRDQSSYNEQFF.

The chain links TRBV16 to TRBJ1-1; tentative D call: TRBD1 (5 bases). Germline lookup yields CDR1 KGHSY and CDR2 FQNENV. The V end was cut by 5 bases, the J end by 3 bases, with 16 bases between. CDR3 length: 15 amino acids. CDR3 nucleotides: TGTGCCAGCAGCACTCGGGGGGAAGGGGACACTGAAGCTTTCTTT. The encoded protein is CASSTRGEGDTEAFF. Filled out from reference TRBV16 and TRBJ1-1, the complete variable domain reads GEEVAQTPKHLVRGEGQKAKLYCAPIKGHSYVFWYQQVLKNEFKFLISFQNENVFDETGMPKERFSAKCLPNSPCSLEIQATKLEDSAVYFCASSTRGEGDTEAFFGQGTRLTVV.

The chain is built from TRBV7-2 and TRBJ2-7; unclear D gene. V shed 1 base and J shed 7 bases, with 17 bases lying between them. The V gene's germline CDR1 is SGHTA and CDR2 FQGNSA. This CDR3 contains 15 residues. CDR3 in DNA: TGTGCCAGCAGCTTAGTGCAGACCGGTGTAGGAGAGCAGTACTTC. Amino acids: CASSLVQTGVGEQYF.

This chain links TRBV28 with TRBJ2-3; TRBD2 aligns across 9 bases. Germline CDR1 MDHEN, CDR2 SYDVKM. J was trimmed by 0 bases and V by 5 bases; bases with no gene match: 6. CDR3 size: 16 residues. CDR3 nucleotide sequence: TGTGCCAGCAGTGTTAGCGGGAGTGCGAGCACAGATACGCAGTATTTT. It yields the protein CASSVSGSASTDTQYF.

The J gene is TRBJ1-3, the V gene TRBV11-2; a weak D match, TRBD1 (6 bases). V lost 5 bases, J lost 2 bases, and 13 bases lay in between. CDR3 size: 15 residues. Per the germline V gene, CDR1 is SGHAT and CDR2 is FQNNGV. CDR3 DNA: TGTGCCAGCAGCAGTTTTACAGGGACTGGAAACACCATATATTTT. This gives the protein CASSSFTGTGNTIYF.

The gene calls are TRBV18 and TRBJ2-5; no definite D call. This CDR3 is 11 amino acids long. Per the germline V gene, CDR1 is KGHSH and CDR2 is LQKENI. V lost 5 bases and J 3 bases, leaving 4 bases between the germline ends. The chain's CDR3 is CASSEKETQYF. CDR3 DNA sequence: TGTGCCAGCTCAGAGAAAGAGACCCAGTACTTC.

The CDR3 loop reads CASSLGQEDTEAFF. The CDR3 coding sequence is TGTGCCAGCAGTTTAGGACAGGAGGACACTGAAGCTTTCTTT. This chain joins TRBV28 and TRBJ1-1, with TRBD1 matching over 7 bases. Germline CDR1 reads MDHEN; CDR2 reads SYDVKM. The CDR3 consists of 14 residues. Trimming cost V 2 bases and J 3 bases; bases outside gene matches: 3.

The CDR3 region has the DNA TGTGCCATCCGAGAGGGACAGCCAGGCTACACCTTC. Its translation is CAIREGQPGYTF. The chain carries TRBV28 and TRBJ1-2, with 7 bases aligning to TRBD1. The CDR3 has 12 amino acids. Per the germline V gene, CDR1 is MDHEN and CDR2 is SYDVKM. Trimming took 10 bases from V and 8 from J; bases not matched to a gene: 10.

The chain is built from TRBV20-1 and TRBJ2-7, with no clear D. Germline V gives CDR1 DFQATT, CDR2 SNEGSKA (reference sequence). V gave up 6 bases and J gave up 2 bases, with 8 bases separating them. The CDR3 is 11 residues long. CDR3 sequence: CSAPGTYEQYF. In DNA, the CDR3 is TGCAGTGCCCCCGGAACCTACGAGCAGTACTTC.

The rearrangement uses TRBV18 and TRBJ2-5, with D perhaps TRBD1 or TRBD2 (5 bases each). CDR3 size: 16 residues. Germline CDR1 is KGHSH and CDR2 is LQKENI. The ends were cut back, 1 base at V and 3 bases at J, with 15 bases in the middle. The CDR3 DNA follows: TGTGCCAGCTCACCACGTGGGACGGACTTGGAAGAGACCCAGTACTTC. Translated: CASSPRGTDLEETQYF.